This T cell receptor (beta chain) was found in a study of cytomegalovirus exposure and HLA in healthy donors (dated by TCRdb to the late 2010s). Context from the whole study: An earlier analysis of about 530 of the donors reported around 280 Gb of sequence data and 95 million to 140 million unique TCR beta sequences obtained from around 190 million T cells. Roughly 300 gigabases of sequencing data and around 80 million unique TCR sequences made up an early release that covered nearly 650 HLA-typed donors. Of the roughly 390 genotyped donors, approximately 80% fell in the genetic ancestry cluster associated with self-reported Caucasian donors. The aim of the study was to test whether cataloging public T cell receptors could identify signatures of past pathogen exposure. The study used immunosequencing to profile the T cell repertoires of 600 to 850 subjects and linked those repertoires to cytomegalovirus serostatus. Besides the first cohort of 666 subjects, a separate validation cohort made up of over a hundred different subjects was used. The study combined high-throughput TCR immunosequencing, statistical association of individual TCRs with disease status, and machine learning to predict cytomegalovirus infection status. In a later analysis, previously published TCR beta repertoires from roughly 710 donors were re-analyzed and high-resolution HLA genotyping was added so that TCR occurrence patterns could be studied. Rather than using new phenotypic data, the later analysis identified candidate immune exposures from TCR beta sequences and from how often those sequences occurred across donors. To decide whether each TCR beta V gene segment behaved as functional or pseudogenic, an earlier analysis of over 500 of the donors relied on high-throughput TCR beta sequencing. Donor age, sex, ethnicity and CMV serostatus were collected together with the repertoire data. Genome-wide SNP genotypes for about 65% of the 666 donors were used in a later genetic analysis, which treated that subset as a discovery cohort. All discovery cohort repertoires had been generated on a single sequencing platform. Both class I and class II loci were covered by HLA typing, at four-digit resolution. The number of donors typed differed by locus, with about 629-630 for A, B, C, DRB1 and DQB1, 522 for DQA1, approximately 580 for DPA1, and some 450 for DPB1. A handful of DR-DQ haplotypes were treated as single units for association and clustering because of strong linkage in the cohort. On average, around 240,000 unique TCR beta nucleotide sequences were sequenced per donor among some 430 genotyped donors of the cohort, with about 17% of those sequences being non-productive. Paper-wide results and their limitations: Three of the identified cytomegalovirus-associated TCR beta chains were confirmed in vitro to be specific for cytomegalovirus antigens. In an earlier analysis of several hundred of the donors, most TCR beta V segments were observed in productive rearrangements about 87% or about 30% of the time, broadly matching IMGT annotations. For the cohort, immune exposure information was limited to CMV serostatus. In a later analysis, HLA-associated TCR beta chains showed more clonal expansion and lower generation probabilities than non-associated chains that were equally common. In a later analysis, most CMV-associated TCR beta chains were found to appear HLA-restricted, with HLA associations seemingly driven largely by CMV exposure. While some public TCRs were present in many individuals, most TCR sequences turned up only very rarely across donors. Compared with the roughly 600-donor mean, donors in an Asian-associated ancestry cluster had fewer N-insertions in productive TCRs, according to a later genetic analysis. When HLA alleles, especially DR and DQ, strongly co-occurred, TCR associations were difficult to assign to individual alleles. A later genetic analysis associated a missense DCLRE1C variant with V-gene and J-gene trimming of TCR beta chains, and an independent cohort replicated the association. Linkage disequilibrium might explain the correlated functional status among segregating V segments, but an unknown experimental factor could not be ruled out. The sequencing pipeline was judged likely to have produced a cluster of highly shared sequence variants as a technical artifact. Several of the top co-occurrence clusters appeared to be linked to parvovirus B19, influenza, CMV and Epstein-Barr virus, according to a later analysis. The study listed 164 TCR beta chains as associated with cytomegalovirus. Because some donors lacked HLA typing at each locus, the association tests relied only on the typed subset. According to the authors, the approach could potentially be generalized to other disease states and immunological phenotypes. A further reported finding was that TCR beta sequences accurately predicted the HLA-A and HLA-B alleles for most subjects in the first cohort. At a false discovery rate of 0.05, a later analysis linked roughly 17,000 TCR beta sequences to specific HLA alleles. Roughly 15 rarely observed V segments, including chromosome 9 orphons, were excluded from the earlier analysis of several hundred of the donors because counts were too low. In a later analysis, the rate of TCR association differed among HLA loci, with DRB1 alleles having the most associated TCRs and HLA-C alleles having the fewest. In this cohort, only TCR beta chains were sequenced, and detectable features were limited by the absence of alpha or paired-chain data. Presence/absence analyses assumed roughly uniform sequencing depth across donors, an assumption that may not hold. Cytomegalovirus status was reported to be diagnosed by the classifier with high specificity and sensitivity in both the original and validation cohorts. Some IMGT-functional V segments, including TRBV6-2 and TRBV6-3, could not be distinguished by the 87-base-pair reads and were therefore excluded.

Trimming accounts for 7 bases at V and 4 bases at J, while the number of junction bases matched to no gene is 6. There are 13 amino acids in the CDR3, from cysteine to phenylalanine inclusive. The entry retains the CDR3 DNA only, 39 bases that are in frame from base 1. Reading the germline V gene gives CDR1 MNHNS and CDR2 SASEGT. The library was built by means of the immunoSEQ multiplex PCR assay. The multiplex PCR relied on a mix of 60 forward primers for TCR Vbeta segments and 13 reverse primers for TCR Jbeta segments. The CDR3 region of rearranged TCR beta genes was amplified from genomic DNA by a multiplex PCR assay. On the Illumina HiSeq System, the amplified TCR beta libraries were sequenced as 87-base-pair reads. The paper's data handling went like this. A later analysis counted 65 million to 90 million unique TCR beta chains across the 650 to 700 repertoires, and some 11 million of these chains were shared by at least two donors. A nearest-neighbor algorithm error-corrected the raw reads and collapsed the reads into unique sequences, merging closely related sequences to remove PCR and sequencing errors. Alignment of CDR3 sequences to IMGT reference sequences was used to assign V, D and J gene segments. For a sequence to be retained, a match of at least six nucleotides was required to both a V gene segment and a J gene segment. A rearrangement was called productive if the CDR3 had no stop codons and remained in frame with V and J, and every other rearrangement was called non-productive. Following IMGT convention, CDR3 was defined as the stretch from the second conserved V-encoded cysteine to the conserved J-encoded phenylalanine. Sequences without an unambiguous match to a single V gene segment were excluded from the earlier analysis of a few hundred of the donors. An earlier analysis of several hundred of the donors called V segments functional above 56.7% productive rearrangements and segregating when the between-donor standard deviation exceeded 5%. To diagnose cytomegalovirus status from the catalog of TCR beta chain sequences, a statistical classification framework was built. A later analysis assigned V and J genes by comparing TCR nucleotide sequences with IMGT/GENE-DB human TR gene sequences. The TCRdist pipeline was used in a later analysis to assign CDR3 sequences and most-parsimonious VDJ recombination scenarios. In a later analysis, every TCR beta chain was defined by the combination of its CDR3 amino acid sequence and its V-gene family, and reads without a unique V-gene family were dropped. To address suspected cross-contamination and a sequencing artifact, a later analysis removed a few hundred highly shared, low-generation-probability nucleotide sequences. A later analysis calculated a clonal expansion index for each public chain from normalized within-repertoire ranks of inferred template counts. A later analysis computed generation probabilities with a VDJ recombination model fitted to out-of-frame rearrangements, and checked the results against IGoR. Hypergeometric tests were used in a later analysis to score TCR-TCR, TCR-HLA and TCR-CMV co-occurrence, with a repertoire-size bias correction applied to the TCR pairs. To estimate false discovery rates, a later analysis permuted the HLA or CMV assignments 20 times. In a later analysis, co-occurring TCRs were grouped with DBSCAN, and TCRdist sequence similarity was added when clustering was performed within HLA-allele-positive subsets. Repertoires with fewer than 30,000 or more than 120,000 public chains, plus five repertoires with anomalous nucleotide sharing, were excluded from co-occurrence clustering. The table was pulled from immuneACCESS by TCRdb, which kept in-frame rearrangements only. Such tables lose some clones; where checked, under half of the loss comes from unresolved V genes, and the rest has no known cause. Clone size and the V and J calls come from that table; the DNA yielded D and trimming. The table for this sample lists 150,000 to 200,000 clones; 86% of them were counted only once. The ten largest account for almost 2% of the sample.

A word on this clone: This receptor's antigen is unknown. Base quality data are lacking; no much larger clone is found one base away.

In total, around 600 healthy bone marrow donors made up the cohort. At the time of sampling, every cohort member was nominally healthy, though immune exposures that went unrecorded were likely present. The donor was CMV seronegative and belonged to the group of around 350 seronegative cohort members. A peripheral blood sample was provided by each donor, and peripheral blood mononuclear cells were used for TCR beta sequencing. Genomic DNA extraction from the blood cell samples was performed with the Qiagen DNeasy Blood Extraction Kit. The receptor was derived from a woman between 18 and 29 years old in good health and CMV-seronegative. Sequencing was done on a sample of PBMCs. The rearranged segments are TRBV6-1 and TRBJ1-2; TRBD1 agrees with 7 junctional bases. The bases read TGTGCCAGCACTTTCGACAGGGTCTATGGCTACACCTTC. Translation gives CASTFDRVYGYTF.